This T cell receptor (beta chain) stems from a study of T cells in Graves' hyperthyroidism and ophthalmopathy. A word on this clonotype: No antigen is known for it.

Isolation of PBMCs was performed on 10 ml fresh peripheral blood. Trimming took off 0 bases at V and 4 bases at J, with 9 bases between the two ends. The CDR3 spans 15 residues. In germline, CDR1 is LGHNA, CDR2 YNFKEQ. RNA transcripts gave rise to amplified TCR beta CDR3 regions. Primed by the HTBI set, a first-round RT-PCR was run on the TCR CDR3. TCRdb fed the multiplex PCR reads into MiXCR, producing one record per CDR3 protein. The top ten clones hold 40% of a sample with more than 300,000 distinct CDR3 sequences, about 18% of them seen once. Study-level findings and limits: Clonotypes that were expanded in thyroid above 0.001 mostly appeared in blood too.

The sample consisted of blood. V usage is TRBV4-2 and J usage is TRBJ2-2; the D call may be TRBD1 or TRBD2 (5 bases each). The sequence came from a man between 18 and 35 years old with Graves' ophthalmopathy. Here the CDR3 reads CASSQEGTFTGELFF. For the CDR3, the DNA is TGTGCCAGCAGCCAAGAAGGGACGTTCACCGGGGAGCTGTTTTTT.